This TCR beta chain was recovered during a study of cytomegalovirus exposure and HLA in healthy donors. Study-level information: As released early, the data held 75 million to 90 million unique TCRs from HLA-typed donors. Points from the study as a whole: Associated with HLA alleles at 0.05 false discovery rate in a later analysis were around 17,000 TCR beta sequences. The authors listed 150 to 200 TCR beta chains as cytomegalovirus-associated. Excluded: some indistinguishable V segments such as TRBV6-2 and TRBV6-3.

This CDR3 has 11 residues. Per germline, CDR1 MNHNS and CDR2 SASEGT. Trimming took 11 bases from V and 7 from J, leaving 14 bases between them. This clone has only a few counts. What it binds is not known. Primers included in the PCR were 60 Vbeta and 13 Jbeta primers. Clones were read by immunoSEQ multiplex PCR, and TCRdb kept only the in-frame ones, dropping some. The sample consists of around 110,000 clones, roughly a tenth of them appearing once. The receptor was isolated from a young man in good health and CMV-seronegative. This chain joins TRBV6-1 and TRBJ1-2; D is unresolved. The sequenced material came from PBMCs. The DNA for the CDR3 is TGTGCCGCGGAGGCAGTAAGTGGCTACACCTTC. Protein sequence: CAAEAVSGYTF.